The rows below give T cell receptor beta chains drawn from one sample of a study of tumour-infiltrating T cells in Burkitt lymphoma. The repertoire was sequenced with immunoSEQ multiplex PCR; TCRdb's copy has only in-frame clones and lacks some. Of about 1,000 clones listed, under 15% are singletons. The material sequenced was tumor tissue. These receptors came from a human donor with diffuse large B-cell lymphoma. Both conserved end residues are part of each CDR3. D genes are given only for firm matches. Part of the rows lack a size; the others show once, few, many or a class for expanded clones.

CASSLFETGKDTEAFF,TGTGCCAGCAGTTTATTCGAGACAGGGAAGGACACTGAAGCTTTCTTT,TRBJ1-1,TRBV28,TRBD1,hyperexpanded
CATSRVPGPNTGELFF,TGTGCCACCAGCAGAGTTCCAGGGCCGAACACCGGGGAGCTGTTTTTT,TRBJ2-2,TRBV15,-,few
CASSSLDRGRTDTQYF,TGTGCCAGCAGCTCCCTTGACAGGGGGCGAACAGATACGCAGTATTTT,TRBJ2-3,TRBV7-8,TRBD1,few
CASSEIAGGAKTQYF,TGTGCCAGCAGCGAAATAGCGGGAGGAGCGAAGACCCAGTACTTC,TRBJ2-5,TRBV7-2,TRBD2,few
CASSPGPEQFF,TGTGCCAGCAGCCCGGGACCTGAGCAGTTCTTC,TRBJ2-1,TRBV7-9,-,hyperexpanded
CASSLVGGPGELFF,TGTGCCAGCAGCTTAGTGGGAGGGCCCGGGGAGCTGTTTTTT,TRBJ2-2,TRBV7-8,TRBD2,-
CAISGTGGEYEQYF,TGTGCCATCAGTGGGACAGGGGGCGAATACGAGCAGTACTTC,TRBJ2-7,TRBV10-3,TRBD1,-
CASSAWGTGELFF,TGTGCCAGCAGCGCATGGGGGACCGGGGAGCTGTTTTTT,TRBJ2-2,TRBV9,-,-
CASSLGTEAFF,TGTGCCAGCAGTTTGGGCACTGAAGCTTTCTTT,TRBJ1-1,TRBV27,-,few
CATGGPTSSGNTIYF,TGTGCCACCGGGGGTCCCACAAGCTCTGGAAACACCATATATTTT,TRBJ1-3,TRBV6-1,-,-
CASSFTGVVGDTQYF,TGTGCCAGCAGCTTTACTGGGGTCGTAGGAGATACGCAGTATTTT,TRBJ2-3,TRBV5-4,-,once
CASTNRYEQFF,TGTGCCAGCACCAACCGTTATGAGCAGTTCTTC,TRBJ2-1,TRBV5-4,-,few
CASSQGSASGTAETQYF,TGTGCCAGCAGCCAAGGGTCCGCTAGCGGGACCGCAGAGACCCAGTACTTC,TRBJ2-5,TRBV4-2,TRBD2,-
CASSHDISRNIQYF,TGTGCCAGTAGTCACGACATTTCGCGCAACATTCAGTACTTC,TRBJ2-4,TRBV19,-,few
CASSPRLAGAKEQYF,TGTGCCAGCAGTCCTAGACTAGCGGGAGCAAAAGAGCAGTACTTC,TRBJ2-7,TRBV28,TRBD2,few
CASSLHQGYEQYF,TGTGCCAGCAGTTTACACCAGGGCTACGAGCAGTACTTC,TRBJ2-7,TRBV27,-,-
CASSSLGGTEAFF,TGTGCCAGCAGCTCGCTCGGGGGCACTGAAGCTTTCTTT,TRBJ1-1,TRBV7-3,-,-
CAWSVQASYEQYF,TGTGCCTGGAGTGTACAGGCAAGCTACGAGCAGTACTTC,TRBJ2-7,TRBV30,-,-
CASSLISRLSTDTQYF,TGTGCCAGCAGTTTAATCAGTCGGCTCAGCACAGATACGCAGTATTTT,TRBJ2-3,TRBV28,-,-
CASSFEGYEQYF,TGTGCCAGCAGTTTCGAAGGGTACGAGCAGTACTTC,TRBJ2-7,TRBV28,-,few
CASSLNTEAFF,TGTGCCAGCAGCTTGAACACTGAAGCTTTCTTT,TRBJ1-1,TRBV5-4,-,-
CASSVGPKAGEVQFF,TGTGCCAGCAGCGTAGGGCCGAAGGCGGGGGAGGTGCAGTTCTTC,TRBJ2-1,TRBV9,TRBD2,large
CASSPRGLAGGYEQYF,TGTGCCAGCTCACCAAGGGGACTAGCGGGAGGTTACGAGCAGTACTTC,TRBJ2-7,TRBV18,TRBD2,few
CASSEGGGRRYNEQFF,TGTGCCAGCAGTGAAGGGGGCGGGAGGCGCTACAATGAGCAGTTCTTC,TRBJ2-1,TRBV2,TRBD2,large
CASSLGSGYLSGANVLTF,TGTGCCAGCAGTTTGGGGTCGGGATACCTCTCTGGGGCCAACGTCCTGACTTTC,TRBJ2-6,TRBV27,-,-